Included here is one T cell receptor (beta chain) sequence, with context. The CDR3 has 19 amino acids. The V gene's germline CDR1 is MNHEY and CDR2 SVGAGI. Trimming took 0 bases from V and 9 from J, leaving 27 bases between them. The sample comes from a study of CDR3 diversity in severe acne. One entry per CDR3 protein results from TCRdb running MiXCR on the PCR reads. This table holds fewer than 100,000 distinct CDR3 sequences, under 65% found once. The origin of this receptor is a male donor in good health, without acne. The chain combines TRBV6-5 with TRBJ1-5; D call uncertain. The sequencing sample was made of blood. In DNA form, the CDR3 reads TGTGCCAGCAGTTACTCTGCCCTAATAATTTGGGTCTCCCAAAGGCCCCAGCATTTT. Translation gives CASSYSALIIWVSQRPQHF.